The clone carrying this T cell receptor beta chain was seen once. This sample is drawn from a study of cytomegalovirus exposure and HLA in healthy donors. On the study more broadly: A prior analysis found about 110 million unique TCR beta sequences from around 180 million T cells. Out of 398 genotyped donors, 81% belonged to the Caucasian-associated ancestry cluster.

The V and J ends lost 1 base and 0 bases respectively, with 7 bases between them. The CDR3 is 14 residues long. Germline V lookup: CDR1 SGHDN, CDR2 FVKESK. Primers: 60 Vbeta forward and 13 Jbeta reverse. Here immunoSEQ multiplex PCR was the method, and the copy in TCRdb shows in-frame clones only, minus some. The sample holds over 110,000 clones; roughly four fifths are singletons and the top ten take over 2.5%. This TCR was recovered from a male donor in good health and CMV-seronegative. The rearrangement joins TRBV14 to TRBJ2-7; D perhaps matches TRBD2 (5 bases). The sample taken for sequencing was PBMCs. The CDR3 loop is CASSQVGGSYEQYF. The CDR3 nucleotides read TGTGCCAGCAGCCAAGTAGGAGGCTCCTACGAGCAGTACTTC.